Listed below are T cell receptor beta chains from one sample, sequenced in a study of cytomegalovirus exposure and HLA in healthy donors. The protocol was immunoSEQ multiplex PCR, while the TCRdb copy is restricted to in-frame clones and leaves out a portion. The sample lists about 130,000 clones, just under 90% occurring once. The sequenced material came from PBMCs. The receptor set was obtained from a woman in her twenties or thirties in good health and CMV-seropositive. CDR3s include the opening cysteine and the closing phenylalanine or tryptophan. The order of the fields is clone size, D gene, V gene, J gene, CDR3 DNA, CDR3 protein. D genes are given only for firm matches. Only some rows state a clone size, as once, few, many or a class for expanded clones.

.	.	TRBV28	TRBJ1-5	TGTGCCAGCAGGGTCCCGCAGGGAGGGAATCAGCCCCAGCATTTT	CASRVPQGGNQPQHF
.	TRBD1	TRBV6-5	TRBJ2-2	TGTGCCAGCAGTAGGGACAGGGGGCGATCCGGGGAGCTGTTTTTT	CASSRDRGRSGELFF
.	.	TRBV28	TRBJ2-3	TGTGCCAGCAGTAATGACAGGTTAGCAGATACGCAGTATTTT	CASSNDRLADTQYF
once	.	TRBV2	TRBJ2-1	TGTGCCAGCAGTGTCGGTCAGGCCTACAATGAGCAGTTCTTC	CASSVGQAYNEQFF
.	.	TRBV2	TRBJ2-7	TGTGCCAGCAGTGTTGTGACAGGCTCCTACGAGCAGTACTTC	CASSVVTGSYEQYF
.	.	TRBV5-1	TRBJ1-2	TGCGCCAGCAGCCCCCATACGACACTGTATGGCTACACCTTC	CASSPHTTLYGYTF
.	.	TRBV2	TRBJ2-5	TGTGCCAGCAGTCCGTATAATCGGGAGACCCAGTACTTC	CASSPYNRETQYF
.	TRBD1	TRBV7-6	TRBJ1-4	TGTGCCAGCAGCTTAGACGGGACAGCTAATGAAAAACTGTTTTTT	CASSLDGTANEKLFF
.	TRBD2	TRBV9	TRBJ2-1	TGTGCCAGCAGCGTAGGACTAGCGGGGGGGCCGTGGAATGAGCAGTTCTTC	CASSVGLAGGPWNEQFF
.	.	TRBV18	TRBJ2-3	TGTGCCAGCTCACCATTTCCTCCAGGGAGCACAGATACGCAGTATTTT	CASSPFPPGSTDTQYF
.	.	TRBV29-1	TRBJ1-2	TGCAGCGTTGAGGTCGAGGAGGGGCTCTATGGCTACACCTTC	CSVEVEEGLYGYTF
.	.	TRBV2	TRBJ2-5	TGTGCCAGCAAACGGGGGGCAGGAGAGACCCAGTACTTC	CASKRGAGETQYF
few	.	TRBV7-2	TRBJ1-5	TGTGCCAGCAGCTTAGTTGCGGGATATAGCAATCAGCCCCAGCATTTT	CASSLVAGYSNQPQHF
.	.	TRBV5-1	TRBJ1-5	TGCGCCAGCAGCTTAGAGGGTTATAGCAATCAGCCCCAGCATTTT	CASSLEGYSNQPQHF
.	.	TRBV28	TRBJ2-1	TGTGCCAGCAGACCCAGGGGTAATGAGCAGTTCTTC	CASRPRGNEQFF
.	TRBD1	TRBV5-1	TRBJ2-1	TGCGCCAGCAGCTTTAGTGGCGGTTGGGACAGAGAAAACAATGAGCAGTTCTTC	CASSFSGGWDRENNEQFF
.	.	TRBV27	TRBJ1-4	TGTGCCAGCAGTAATCGGGGGGCGGATGAAAAACTGTTTTTT	CASSNRGADEKLFF
.	.	TRBV19	TRBJ1-1	TGTGCCGTCAACACACAGCAGGGGGAAGCTTTCTTT	CAVNTQQGEAFF
.	TRBD1	TRBV7-7	TRBJ2-2	TGTGCTAGCAGCCCTACGGGACAGTTGAACACCGGGGAGCTGTTTTTT	CASSPTGQLNTGELFF
.	.	TRBV9	TRBJ2-5	TGTGCCAGCAGCACCCCCCAACAGGAGGAGACCCAGTACTTC	CASSTPQQEETQYF
.	.	TRBV5-1	TRBJ1-2	TGCGCCAGCAGCTTCACCAGGGGAGCTAACTATGGCTACACCTTC	CASSFTRGANYGYTF
once	.	TRBV6-1	TRBJ1-4	TGTGCCAGCAGTGAAGCGGATGGGAGAGGGAAAAAACTGTTTTTT	CASSEADGRGKKLFF
.	.	TRBV5-8	TRBJ2-5	TGTGCCAGCAGGACAGGCCTACAAGAGACCCAGTACTTC	CASRTGLQETQYF
.	.	TRBV2	TRBJ1-2	TGTGCCAGCAGAGTACAGGTTAACTATGGCTACACCTTC	CASRVQVNYGYTF
.	TRBD2	TRBV5-6	TRBJ2-1	TGTGCCAGCAGCTATGGACTAGCGGGGACCTACAATGAGCAGTTCTTC	CASSYGLAGTYNEQFF
.	TRBD2	TRBV7-9	TRBJ2-1	TGTGCCAGCAGCTTGGGACTAACTAGCGGGAGGAAAAATGAGCAGTTCTTC	CASSLGLTSGRKNEQFF
.	.	TRBV19	TRBJ2-7	TGTGCCAGTAGCCCCATCCCCCCCTACGAGCAGTACTTC	CASSPIPPYEQYF
.	.	TRBV11-3	TRBJ2-2	TGTGCCAGCAGCTCAACTCTCGGGGAGCTGTTTTTT	CASSSTLGELFF
.	TRBD1	TRBV18	TRBJ2-1	TGTGCCAGCTCCAGGATAGGACAGGGTTACAATGAGCAGTTCTTC	CASSRIGQGYNEQFF
.	.	TRBV5-6	TRBJ1-2	TGTGCCAGCAGCTTGGTTGGCAGGGTTCGCTATGGCTACACCTTC	CASSLVGRVRYGYTF
.	.	TRBV18	TRBJ1-4	TGTGCCAGCTCCTCCGGGATCCCTAATGAAAAACTGTTTTTT	CASSSGIPNEKLFF
.	.	TRBV5-1	TRBJ1-1	TGCGCCAGCGACGAAGGAGAGCACACTGAAGCTTTCTTT	CASDEGEHTEAFF
.	.	TRBV10-3	TRBJ2-1	TGTGCCATCAGTTTTGACCGGGGGAGGAACAATGAGCAGTTCTTC	CAISFDRGRNNEQFF
.	.	TRBV7-2	TRBJ2-2	TGTGCCAGCAGCTTGAGTCTCTCCACCGGGGAGCTGTTTTTT	CASSLSLSTGELFF
.	.	TRBV5-5	TRBJ2-7	TGTGCCAGCAGCCCCGGGAGCTACGAGCAGTACTTC	CASSPGSYEQYF
.	.	TRBV18	TRBJ1-5	TGTGCCAGCTCACCCCTAGCAGATAGCAATCAGCCCCAGCATTTT	CASSPLADSNQPQHF
.	.	TRBV27	TRBJ2-4	TGTGCCAGCAGTCGTGTAGCCAAAAACATTCAGTACTTC	CASSRVAKNIQYF
.	TRBD1	TRBV4-1	TRBJ1-2	TGCGCCAGCAGCCAAGGGGTTTTTCGCAGGGGGCAGGGGGGTGGCTACACCTTC	CASSQGVFRRGQGGGYTF
.	.	TRBV28	TRBJ1-5	TGTGCCAGCAGTCCAGGGGCTTATAGCAATCAGCCCCAGCATTTT	CASSPGAYSNQPQHF
.	.	TRBV28	TRBJ1-5	TGTGCCAGCAGGGGGCGGGGGATTAGCAATCAGCCCCAGCATTTT	CASRGRGISNQPQHF
.	TRBD2	TRBV27	TRBJ2-7	TGTGCCAGCAGCACTAGCGGGAGTGGCTACGAGCAGTACTTC	CASSTSGSGYEQYF
.	.	TRBV11-2	TRBJ2-1	TGTGCCAGCAGCTCACAGGATTCTAGCTCCTACAATGAGCAGTTCTTC	CASSSQDSSSYNEQFF
once	TRBD2	TRBV27	TRBJ2-1	TGTGCCAGCAGTCGGGCGGGAGGTGACTACAATGAGCAGTTCTTC	CASSRAGGDYNEQFF
.	TRBD1	TRBV29-1	TRBJ2-7	TGCAGCGTTGCAAGGACAGGGGCCTACGAGCAGTACTTC	CSVARTGAYEQYF
.	.	TRBV7-9	TRBJ2-7	TGTGCCAGCAGCTTAGTCGGGTCAGGGAGGTTCTACGAGCAGTACTTC	CASSLVGSGRFYEQYF
.	.	TRBV18	TRBJ2-2	TGTGCCAGCTCACCCCTATTAACAGGGTCCGGGGAGCTGTTTTTT	CASSPLLTGSGELFF
.	.	TRBV4-1	TRBJ2-1	TGCGCCAGCAGCCGAATACTAGTGCCAAATGAGCAGTTCTTC	CASSRILVPNEQFF
.	TRBD2	TRBV2	TRBJ2-1	TGTGCCAGCGTACCTAGCGGGAGCTCCTACAATGAGCAGTTCTTC	CASVPSGSSYNEQFF